This TCR beta chain comes out of a study of blood T cell repertoires in COVID-19. Germline assignment: CDR1 MNHEY and CDR2 SVGEGT. The V end lost 6 bases, the J end lost 6 bases, and 8 bases lay between the germline ends. The CDR3 is 12 amino acids. Method: immunoSEQ multiplex PCR; TCRdb's copy keeps in-frame clones and lacks some. Of about 130,000 clones in the sample, about 78% were seen once. Sequenced material: peripheral blood. The TCR sequence derives from a man between 60 and 75 years old who had recovered from COVID-19. This chain joins TRBV6-2 or TRBV6-3 and TRBJ2-2; D gene ambiguous. In nucleotides, the CDR3 is TGTGCCAGCAGCGACTCCCCCGGGGAGCTGTTTTTT. Translation: CASSDSPGELFF.